This TCR delta chain was captured by sequencing in a study of γδ T cells in repeated Plasmodium falciparum infection. Study results and caveats: In Vdelta2-negative, largely Vdelta1+, gammadelta repertoires, repeated controlled infections appeared to drive clonal selection waves.

The table lists this clone with a few counts. Its antigen is not identified. A far larger clone is one nucleotide away, so this likely arose from a read error. Different DNA sequences within this sample yield the same CDR3. Vgamma9/Vdelta2+ and Vdelta2-negative gammadelta T cells were flow-sorted from PBMC for bulk sequencing. TCRdb re-identified clones in the multiplex PCR reads via CATT. The sample shows 85,000 to 90,000 delta-chain clones, around 1.4% of them seen only once. The CDR3 length is 21 residues. Germline V CDR1 and CDR2: GEAIGNYY, EKD. The V end lost 3 bases, the J end lost 0 bases, and 31 bases lay between the germline ends.

Input material: gamma-delta T cells from blood. The J gene is TRDJ1, the V gene TRDV2; possibly TRDD3 for D (8 bases). The J gene is absent in TCRdb and was assigned here via DNA matching to germline. The sequence was collected from a pool of human donors (malaria-infected and uninfected, not separated). Here the CDR3 reads CACDRLVPTSTGGQYTDKLIF. The DNA for the CDR3 is TGTGCCTGTGACCGCTTGGTTCCTACGAGTACTGGGGGGCAGTACACCGATAAACTCATCTTT.